These 8 T cell receptor beta chains came from one sample sequenced in a study of response to subunit inactivated influenza vaccine. TCRdb ran MiXCR on the RT-PCR reads and lists one entry per CDR3 protein. There are 150,000 to 200,000 distinct CDR3 sequences in the sample; approximately 12% occur only once, and about 29% lies in the top ten. These same records also appear under a second study, on T cells expressing NK-cell markers. This second study notes: As the method of synthesis, 5'RACE template switching with UMIs yielded TCR beta cDNA.

The sample here was CD8+ T cells sorted from PBMCs, taken about 13 days after vaccination. The receptors were gathered from a man aged 45-60 years who received an inactivated influenza vaccine.

This clonotype has a handful of counts. The chain recombines TRBV4-3 with TRBJ1-3; no definite D call. The ends were cut back, 1 base at V and 2 bases at J, with 6 bases in the middle. The CDR3 is 14 residues long. Germline V lookup: CDR1 LGHNA, CDR2 YSLEER. The CDR3 coding sequence is TGCGCCAGCAGCCAAGGATCCACTGGAAACACCATATATTTT. Protein product: CASSQGSTGNTIYF.

As concerns this clonotype: A much larger clone lies one base from this, so it may be a read error. The chain has TRBV20-1 and TRBJ2-3, with 7 bases fitting TRBD2. This CDR3 has 16 residues. Germline V gene sequence: CDR1 DFQATT, CDR2 SNEGSKA (reference sequence). CDR3 in amino acids: CCARDLRGRAGYTQYF. DNA of the CDR3: TGCTGTGCTAGAGATCTCCGTGGGAGGGCCGGTTATACGCAGTATTTT.

The CDR3 coding sequence is TGTGCCAGCAGTCCCGGGGGGGGGGACTCCTACGAGCAGTACTTC. This gives the protein CASSPGGGDSYEQYF. The chain recombines TRBV27 with TRBJ2-7; 8 bases are a match to TRBD2. The germline V gene has CDR1 MNHEY and CDR2 SMNVEV (reference sequence). Trimming took 5 bases from V and 0 from J; bases not matched to a gene: 6. The length of the CDR3 is 15 residues.

The chain links TRBV6-4 to TRBJ2-3, with D uncertain. The CDR3 sequence is 15 residues long. Trimming pared 6 bases from V and 2 bases from J, leaving 15 bases between. Per germline, CDR1 MRHNA and CDR2 SNTAGT. The CDR3 DNA follows: TGTGCCAGCAGACAATCCCAGCGCCCCACAGATACGCAGTATTTT. It yields the protein CASRQSQRPTDTQYF.

This clonotype was seen a few times. The gene calls are TRBV5-5 and TRBJ2-1; a possible D gene is TRBD1 (6 bases). CDR1 and CDR2 (germline): SGHKS, YYEKEE (reference sequence). The ends were cut back, 6 bases at V and 0 bases at J, with 10 bases in the middle. The CDR3 contains 14 residues. CDR3 bases: TGTGCCAGCACACAGGACAGCTCCTACAATGAGCAGTTCTTC. Protein product: CASTQDSSYNEQFF.

The chain has TRBV28 and TRBJ1-2; 7 bases fit TRBD1. The CDR3 consists of 13 residues. The junction had 6 bases not matched to a gene; V was cut back by 7 bases and J by 4 bases. Germline CDR1 MDHEN, CDR2 SYDVKM. The DNA of the CDR3 is TGTGCCAGCAATCCGGGACAGCTCTATGGCTACACCTTC. Protein: CASNPGQLYGYTF.

The rearrangement uses TRBV15 and TRBJ1-3; D is possibly TRBD1 (5 bases). This CDR3 is 13 amino acids long. V was cut by 5 bases and J by 2 bases, with 7 bases left in between. CDR1 and CDR2 (germline): LNHNV, YYDKDF (reference sequence). CDR3 nucleotides: TGTGCCACCAGCGGGACTGCTGGAAACACCATATATTTT. Protein: CATSGTAGNTIYF. The full variable domain, in which reference TRBV15 and TRBJ1-3 provide the parts outside the CDR3, is DAMVIQNPRYQVTQFGKPVTLSCSQTLNHNVMYWYQQKSSQAPKLLFHYYDKDFNNEADTPDNFQSRRPNTSFCFLDIRSPGLGDTAMYLCATSGTAGNTIYFGEGSWLTVV.

This clonotype was seen at least ten times. The chain links TRBV3-1 to TRBJ1-1, with unresolved D. CDR3 length equals 13 residues. Germline CDR1 is LGHDT and CDR2 is YNNKEL (reference sequence). Deletions cut 1 base from V and 0 bases from J, with 3 bases between. Here the CDR3 DNA reads TGTGCCAGCAGCCAAGCCCTGAACACTGAAGCTTTCTTT. Translated, it gives CASSQALNTEAFF.